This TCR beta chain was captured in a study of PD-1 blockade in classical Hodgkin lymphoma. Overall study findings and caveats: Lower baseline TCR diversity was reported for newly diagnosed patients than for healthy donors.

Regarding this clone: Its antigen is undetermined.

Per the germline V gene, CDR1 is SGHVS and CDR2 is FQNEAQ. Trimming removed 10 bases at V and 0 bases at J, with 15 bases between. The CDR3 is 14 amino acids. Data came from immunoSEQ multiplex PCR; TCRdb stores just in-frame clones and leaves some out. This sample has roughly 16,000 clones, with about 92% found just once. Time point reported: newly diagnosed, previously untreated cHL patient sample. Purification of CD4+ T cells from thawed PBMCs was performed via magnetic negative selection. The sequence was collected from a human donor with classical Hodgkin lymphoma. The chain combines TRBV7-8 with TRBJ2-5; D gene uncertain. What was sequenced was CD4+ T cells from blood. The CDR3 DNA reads TGTGCCACACGGGTGATAGGTTACCAAGAGACCCAGTACTTC. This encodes CATRVIGYQETQYF.